This TCR beta chain was obtained from a study of cytomegalovirus exposure and HLA in healthy donors. When sampled, the donors appeared nominally healthy, though they likely had unrecorded immune exposures. The V gene lost 0 bases and the J gene lost 2 bases, with 14 bases spanning the gap. This CDR3 comprises 17 residues. Germline V gene data show CDR1 as LGHNA and CDR2 as YNFKEQ. Primers for the PCR totalled 60 Vbeta and 13 Jbeta. Authors' processing steps: Unique TCR beta chains numbered approximately 80 million in a later analysis, with around 12 million shared. Assay: immunoSEQ multiplex PCR; the TCRdb copy retains only in-frame clones and omits some. V and J calls and clone size come straight from that table; D and trimming were deduced from the DNA. Of some 35,000 clones in the sample, around half were seen once.

The sample taken for sequencing was PBMCs. V is TRBV4-2 and J is TRBJ2-1, with D maybe TRBD1 (6 bases). The TCR comes from a woman in her thirties or forties in good health and CMV-seropositive. In DNA, the CDR3 is TGTGCCAGCAGCCAAGATTACCCCCACAGGGCCTACAATGAGCAGTTCTTC. Protein product: CASSQDYPHRAYNEQFF.